Sequencing of this T cell receptor beta chain was carried out in a study of T-cell memory formation after mild COVID-19. Study-wide findings and caveats: Some SARS-CoV-2-responding clones were already detected in memory before infection. SARS-CoV-2 specificity of second-wave clones peaking day 37 was unconfirmed. Contracting CD4+ clones were located mainly in CM and EM, and CD8+ clones in EMRA.

V shed 3 bases, J shed 4 bases, and the junction held 14 bases outside the gene matches. This CDR3 has 17 residues. Germline loops: CDR1 GTSNPN, CDR2 SVGIG (reference sequence). Constant-segment primers served in 5'RACE that generated TCR alpha and TCR beta cDNA libraries bearing sample barcodes and UMIs. TCRdb re-analysed the 5' RACE reads in MiXCR, keeping a single row per CDR3 protein. The sample carries about 27,000 distinct CDR3 sequences, less than 8% recorded once. This clonotype appeared many times. What it recognizes is unknown. This sequence originates from an adult woman who had mild COVID-19 (a few samples of this study predate the infection). Cell type and time point are not known. V usage is TRBV30 and J usage is TRBJ2-2; TRBD2 aligns across 7 bases. Source material: PBMCs or a T cell subset sorted from them (not recorded which). This chain's CDR3 is CAWRGLAANTGTGELFF. DNA for the CDR3: TGTGCCTGGAGGGGCCTAGCGGCGAACACGGGCACCGGGGAGCTGTTTTTT. The entire variable domain, with the rest obtained from reference TRBV30 and TRBJ2-2, is as follows: SQTIHQWPATLVQPVGSPLSLECTVEGTSNPNLYWYRQAAGRGLQLLFYSVGIGQISSEVPQNLSASRPQDRQFILSSKKLLLSDSGFYLCAWRGLAANTGTGELFFGEGSRLTVL.